The TCR beta chain described here comes from a study of T cells in Graves' hyperthyroidism and ophthalmopathy. Overall study: At initial diagnosis, before any treatment had begun, peripheral blood was obtained.

This clonotype was found many times. Its target is not known. Fresh peripheral blood, 10 ml, was the source of the PBMCs. RNA transcripts gave rise to amplified TCR beta CDR3 regions. The HTBI primer set served for first-round RT-PCR of the TCR CDR3. TCRdb re-called the multiplex PCR reads with MiXCR, one entry per CDR3 protein. This sample has under 400,000 distinct CDR3 sequences, with roughly 15% found just once. Whole-study findings and limits: Also found in blood were most expanded thyroid clonotypes above 0.001.

The sequenced sample consisted of blood. The source is a woman between 55 and 75 years old with Graves' ophthalmopathy.

The CDR3 spells CASSPNRGNQPQHF. The CDR3 bases are TGTGCCAGCAGTCCAAACCGGGGGAATCAGCCCCAGCATTTT. The V call is TRBV12-3 or TRBV12-4, the J call TRBJ1-5, with D possibly being TRBD1 (5 bases). The V gene lost 5 bases and the J gene lost 4 bases, with 12 bases spanning the gap. The CDR3 spans 14 residues.